The 31 T cell receptor beta chains given below trace back to one sample, sequenced in a study of blood T cells in healthy people across ages. Primers used in a second PCR of about 6 to 12 cycles were a sample-barcoded 5' primer and a J-beta primer mix. TCRdb re-called the 5' RACE reads with MiXCR, one entry per CDR3 protein. Found here are approximately 600,000 distinct CDR3 sequences, 58% of them singletons; the top ten hold over 30%. Material for sequencing was blood. These receptors came from a man aged 55-75 years in good health.

V gene TRBV6-5 combines with J gene TRBJ1-2, with TRBD1 as a possible D gene (6 bases). From germline, CDR1 is MNHEY and CDR2 SVGAGI. The V gene lost 6 bases and the J gene lost 4 bases, with 18 bases spanning the gap. CDR3 length equals 15 residues. The CDR3 reads CASSPAGALGYGYTF. CDR3 in DNA: TGTGCCAGCAGCCCCGCAGGGGCGCTTGGCTATGGCTACACCTTC.

As to this clonotype: One end of the junction fails to match germline, which may point to a read error. The V and J genes are TRBV6-5 and TRBJ1-2, with D unclear. This CDR3 has 13 residues. The germline gives CDR1 MNHEY, CDR2 SVGAGI. The CDR3 here is CASRLGAGYSYTF. CDR3 sequence (DNA): TGTGCCAGCCGCCTCGGAGCAGGCTATAGCTACACCTTC.

There are a few counts of this clonotype. V usage is TRBV29-1 and J usage is TRBJ2-1; 7 bases map to TRBD1. With 6 bases clipped from V and 10 bases from J, the junction kept 12 bases outside the gene matches. Germline V CDR1 and CDR2: SQVTM, ANQGSEA. The CDR3 length is 13 residues. The CDR3 DNA follows: TGCAGCGTGGCACGACAGGGCGTGGGGGAGCAGTTCTTC. Translated, it gives CSVARQGVGEQFF.

This clonotype occurred many times. V and J are TRBV5-1 and TRBJ2-5; D is ambiguous. This CDR3 region has 15 residues. Germline CDR1 and CDR2: SGHRS and YFSETQ. The V end was cut by 0 bases, the J end by 1 base, with 10 bases between. CDR3 sequence (DNA): TGCGCCAGCAGCTTGGGCCAAGGGATCCAAGAGACCCAGTACTTC. Its protein product is CASSLGQGIQETQYF.

A few counts support this clonotype. V is TRBV12-3 or TRBV12-4 and J is TRBJ1-5; D remains unclear. The V end lost 8 bases, the J end lost 5 bases, and 10 bases lay between the germline ends. The CDR3 runs to 12 residues. CDR3 loop: CASGDKDQPQHF. The CDR3 bases are TGTGCCAGCGGCGATAAAGATCAGCCCCAGCATTTT.

This clonotype was detected many times. This rearrangement joins TRBV7-9 to TRBJ2-1, with TRBD2 as a possible D gene (6 bases). Trimming removed 3 bases at V and 5 bases at J, with 17 bases between. Germline CDR1 is SEHNR and CDR2 is FQNEAQ (reference sequence). The CDR3 covers 16 residues. This chain's CDR3 is CASSFGGLVQDNEQFF. DNA for the CDR3: TGTGCCAGCAGCTTTGGGGGGTTAGTACAGGACAATGAGCAGTTCTTC.

This clonotype appeared a few times. The chain recombines TRBV5-1 with TRBJ2-5, with D perhaps TRBD2 (6 bases). CDR1 SGHRS and CDR2 YFSETQ come from the germline V gene. V dropped 5 bases and J dropped 5 bases, with 13 bases sitting between them. This CDR3 has 13 residues. The CDR3 region has the DNA TGCGCCAGCAGGCCGCGGGAATTGGAGACCCAGTACTTC. Its translation is CASRPRELETQYF.

The chain joins TRBV29-1 to TRBJ2-1, with TRBD2 identical over 9 bases. CDR3 size: 16 residues. The ends lost 4 bases at V and 3 bases at J; junction bases unmatched: 10. Germline V gene data show CDR1 as SQVTM and CDR2 as ANQGSEA. This CDR3 is CSVVGAGGLDYNEQFF. Here the CDR3 DNA reads TGCAGCGTTGTAGGAGCGGGGGGCCTCGACTACAATGAGCAGTTCTTC.

The J gene is TRBJ1-2, the V gene TRBV5-1; 7 nucleotides match TRBD1. The CDR3 covers 15 residues. Germline V gene data show CDR1 as SGHRS and CDR2 as YFSETQ. V was pared by 0 bases and J by 8 bases, with 10 bases of the junction left unmatched. In DNA, the CDR3 is TGCGCCAGCAGCTTGGGGGGGGACAGCGTTGACGGCTACACCTTC. It encodes CASSLGGDSVDGYTF. The whole variable domain, remainder taken from reference TRBV5-1 and TRBJ1-2, is KAGVTQTPRYLIKTRGQQVTLSCSPISGHRSVSWYQQTPGQGLQFLFEYFSETQRNKGNFPGRFSGRQFSNSRSEMNVSTLELGDSALYLCASSLGGDSVDGYTFGSGTRLTVV.

The rearrangement joins TRBV7-9 to TRBJ1-2; D remains unclear. CDR3 length: 14 amino acids. The germline V gene encodes CDR1 SEHNR and CDR2 FQNEAQ (reference sequence). The germline V and J ends were trimmed by 0 bases and 6 bases, with 11 bases remaining between them. CDR3 sequence: CASSLATPVNGYTF. DNA for the CDR3: TGTGCCAGCAGCTTAGCGACGCCAGTCAATGGCTACACCTTC.

The chain links TRBV29-1 to TRBJ2-5; the D is unclear. Trimming took off 4 bases at V and 1 base at J, with 4 bases between the two ends. This CDR3 has 11 amino acids. Germline lookup yields CDR1 SQVTM and CDR2 ANQGSEA. The CDR3 region is CSVGIQETQYF. Here the CDR3 DNA reads TGCAGCGTTGGTATCCAAGAGACCCAGTACTTC.

This clonotype appeared a single time. The chain couples TRBV25-1 to TRBJ2-3; weak D call: TRBD2 (5 bases). The CDR3 totals 15 residues. Trimming removed 4 bases at V and 1 base at J, with 12 bases between. Germline CDR1 reads MGHDK; CDR2 reads SYGVNS. This CDR3 is CASSGFAGGTDTQYF. CDR3 coding DNA: TGTGCCAGCAGTGGATTCGCGGGTGGCACAGATACGCAGTATTTT.

The rearrangement joins TRBV29-1 to TRBJ2-4; 7 bases align to TRBD1. Germline CDR1 SQVTM, CDR2 ANQGSEA. The CDR3 is 15 amino acids. V lost 6 bases to trimming and J lost 1 base; unmatched junction nucleotides: 9. The CDR3 sequence is CSVERQGFAKNIQYF. The DNA of the CDR3 is TGCAGCGTGGAGAGACAGGGTTTTGCCAAAAACATTCAGTACTTC.

This rearrangement joins TRBV15 to TRBJ2-1; D perhaps matches TRBD1 (5 bases). The CDR3 consists of 13 residues. The ends were cut back, 5 bases at V and 7 bases at J, with 12 bases in the middle. Per the germline V gene, CDR1 is LNHNV and CDR2 is YYDKDF (reference sequence). This chain's CDR3 is CATSAYRWNEQFF. Here the CDR3 DNA reads TGTGCCACCAGCGCCTACAGGTGGAATGAGCAGTTCTTC.

The CDR3 sequence: CASSLGEGVCEQFF. Written as DNA, the CDR3 is TGTGCCAGCAGCTTAGGTGAGGGGGTCTGTGAGCAGTTCTTC. The chain joins TRBV7-8 to TRBJ2-1, with D possibly TRBD1 on 6 matching bases. This CDR3 spans 14 amino acids. Germline lookup yields CDR1 SGHVS and CDR2 FQNEAQ. The V gene lost 1 base and the J gene lost 9 bases, with 13 bases spanning the gap.

This clonotype has just a few counts. V usage is TRBV5-1 and J usage is TRBJ2-3; 8 bases map to TRBD2. The CDR3 is 16 residues long. Germline CDR1 and CDR2: SGHRS and YFSETQ. After removal of 0 bases from V and 2 bases from J, the junction contained 5 bases not matched to a gene. The CDR3: CASSLGVAGNTDTQYF. The CDR3 DNA reads TGCGCCAGCAGCTTGGGGGTAGCGGGGAACACAGATACGCAGTATTTT.

The chain has TRBV5-5 and TRBJ2-3, with TRBD2 matching over 9 bases. The V segment lost 5 bases and the J segment 6 bases; nucleotides outside the gene matches: 16. This CDR3 has 17 residues. Germline CDR1 and CDR2: SGHKS and YYEKEE (reference sequence). Written as DNA, the CDR3 is TGTGCCAGCAGTTTCGCCCTGGCGGGGGGGTCCAGGGATACGCAGTATTTT. Translated: CASSFALAGGSRDTQYF.

As DNA, the CDR3 is TGCGCCAGCAGCTTGGCCCAGACGGCCTATGGCTACACCTTC. It is translated as CASSLAQTAYGYTF. This chain connects TRBV5-1 to TRBJ1-2; D unclear. CDR1 and CDR2 (germline): SGHRS, YFSETQ. The CDR3 runs to 14 residues. The V and J ends lost 0 bases and 4 bases respectively, with 10 bases between them.

The CDR3 here is CASSLVRAGGPYNEQFF. The CDR3 DNA is TGTGCCAGCAGCTTAGTGCGAGCGGGGGGACCCTACAATGAGCAGTTCTTC. This chain links TRBV11-2 with TRBJ2-1, with 9 bases fitting TRBD2. Unmatched junction bases numbered 6, after V lost 1 base and J lost 2 bases. The CDR3 has 17 amino acids. CDR1 SGHAT and CDR2 FQNNGV come from the germline V gene.

The genes are TRBV20-1 and TRBJ2-5; D unresolved. The CDR3 covers 14 residues. Germline V CDR1 and CDR2: DFQATT, SNEGSKA (reference sequence). V was cut by 5 bases and J by 3 bases, with 16 bases left in between. The CDR3 region is CSALPAGWEETQYF. CDR3 nucleotides: TGCAGTGCTCTCCCTGCAGGTTGGGAAGAGACCCAGTACTTC.

The chain has TRBV18 and TRBJ2-7; D may be TRBD1 (5 bases). With the DNA end fitting TRBJ2-5 better, the J assignment may be wrong. This CDR3 is 15 amino acids long. Looked up from germline, CDR1 is KGHSH and CDR2 is LQKENI. The CDR3 is CASSPRQKMQETQYF. CDR3 nucleotide sequence: TGTGCCAGCTCACCACGACAGAAGATGCAAGAGACCCAGTACTTC.

The gene calls are TRBV5-1 and TRBJ2-1; 9 bases are shared with TRBD1. Trimming took 4 bases from V and 6 from J; bases not matched to a gene: 14. This CDR3 region has 17 residues. Germline V gives CDR1 SGHRS, CDR2 YFSETQ. The CDR3 DNA sequence: TGCGCCAGCAGCCTGCGAAGCGGGACAGGGCGATTCAATGAGCAGTTCTTC. Its translation is CASSLRSGTGRFNEQFF.

This clonotype was counted only a few times. This chain uses TRBV27 with TRBJ2-3, with D possibly matching TRBD2 (7 bases). This CDR3 spans 18 amino acids. V lost 1 base and J lost 0, with 17 bases in between. Germline V gene sequence: CDR1 MNHEY, CDR2 SMNVEV (reference sequence). This CDR3 reads CASSLFEGGTTSTDTQYF. CDR3 coding DNA: TGTGCCAGCAGTTTATTCGAGGGGGGGACAACTAGCACAGATACGCAGTATTTT.

J is TRBJ2-7 and V is TRBV27; a possible D gene is TRBD2 (7 bases). CDR1 is MNHEY, CDR2 SMNVEV, per germline (reference sequence). The ends were cut back, 5 bases at V and 5 bases at J, with 19 bases in the middle. The CDR3 contains 15 residues. DNA for the CDR3: TGTGCCAGCAGTAAACGGGGGGCTCGGGAAGACGAGCAGTACTTC. Protein: CASSKRGAREDEQYF.

This clonotype came up a few times. The chain has TRBV5-6 and TRBJ2-3; D may correspond to TRBD1 or TRBD2 (5 bases each). There are 14 residues in the CDR3. Trimming removed 2 bases at V and 6 bases at J, with 13 bases between. Germline V CDR1 and CDR2: SGHDT, YYEEEE. The CDR3 region is CASSFGARWDTQYF. CDR3 DNA sequence: TGTGCCAGCAGCTTCGGGGCTCGCTGGGATACGCAGTATTTT.

The chain employs TRBV24-1 and TRBJ2-3, with D perhaps given as TRBD1 or TRBD2 (5 bases each). Germline CDR1 reads KGHDR; CDR2 reads SFDVKD. The CDR3 has 16 residues. The V gene lost 3 bases and the J gene lost 1 base, with 13 bases spanning the gap. The CDR3 loop reads CATSDLGVSGTDTQYF. The CDR3 DNA reads as TGTGCCACCAGTGATCTGGGGGTCAGTGGCACAGATACGCAGTATTTT.

In its sample, this clonotype was seen once. The chain carries TRBV7-9 and TRBJ2-5; 7 bases align to TRBD1. The length of the CDR3 is 13 residues. V lost 4 bases to trimming and J lost 4 bases; unmatched junction nucleotides: 3. In germline, CDR1 is SEHNR, CDR2 FQNEAQ (reference sequence). The CDR3 DNA is TGTGCCAGCAGCTCCTGGACAGGAGAGACCCAGTACTTC. This gives the protein CASSSWTGETQYF.

The J gene is TRBJ2-1, the V gene TRBV7-8; D remains unclear. Germline V lookup: CDR1 SGHVS, CDR2 FQNEAQ. CDR3 size: 14 residues. Trimming cost V 1 base and J 8 bases, with 12 bases left between them. The DNA of the CDR3 is TGTGCCAGCAGCTTAGGGAGCAGACCGGATGAGCAGTTCTTC. Translation gives CASSLGSRPDEQFF.

The rearrangement uses TRBV29-1 and TRBJ2-3; 10 bases line up with TRBD1. This CDR3 has 14 residues. V was clipped by 6 bases and J by 2 bases; unmatched bases: 5. Germline-derived CDR1 and CDR2 are SQVTM and ANQGSEA. CDR3 DNA: TGCAGCGTAAGGGACAGGGGCGACACAGATACGCAGTATTTT. Amino acids: CSVRDRGDTDTQYF.

V gene TRBV20-1 combines with J gene TRBJ2-7; 13 bases line up with TRBD2. Germline assignment: CDR1 DFQATT and CDR2 SNEGSKA (reference sequence). The V gene end was trimmed by 1 base and the J gene end by 9 bases; junction bases not matched to a gene: 9. The CDR3 sequence is 15 residues long. CDR3 in amino acids: CSARGTSGGLLVQYF. In nucleotides, the CDR3 is TGCAGTGCTAGAGGGACTAGCGGGGGCCTTCTCGTGCAGTACTTC.

Concerning this clonotype: Without the conserved terminal phenylalanine or tryptophan, this CDR3 likely stems from a read error. The V call is TRBV12-3 or TRBV12-4, the J call TRBJ2-3, with D perhaps matching TRBD1 or TRBD2 (5 bases each). The length of the CDR3 is 12 residues. Between the trimmed V and J ends, which lost 8 bases and 2 bases, there was a span of 8 bases. For the CDR3, the DNA is TGTGCCAGCGGGGGTCTCACAGATACGCAGTATTTG. It encodes CASGGLTDTQYL.